This T cell receptor beta chain stems from a study of T cells in Graves' hyperthyroidism and ophthalmopathy. Germline V gene sequence: CDR1 SQVTM, CDR2 ANQGSEA. The ends were cut back, 7 bases at V and 2 bases at J, with 8 bases in the middle. This CDR3 is built from 11 residues. Exclusion criteria comprised uncontrolled infection, other autoimmune disease, pregnancy or lactation. Amplified regions were TCR beta CDR3 sequences from RNA transcripts. Using the HTBI primer set, a first-round RT-PCR was run on the TCR CDR3. Using its own MiXCR run on the multiplex PCR reads, TCRdb lists one record per CDR3 protein. This sample has 550,000 to 700,000 distinct CDR3 sequences; around 45% occur once, and the top ten carry 15% to 20%.

The TCR was taken from an adult woman with Graves' disease, either hyperthyroidism or ophthalmopathy (not recorded which). The sequenced sample was peripheral blood or thyroid tissue (not recorded which). The chain couples TRBV29-1 to TRBJ1-2; unclear D gene. The CDR3 reads CSGDSNYGYTF. DNA of the CDR3: TGCAGCGGTGATTCAAACTATGGCTACACCTTC.